This TCR beta chain was sequenced in a study of control samples from healthy donors and cancer patients. Sequenced by immunoSEQ multiplex PCR; TCRdb stores in-frame clones only, minus some. The table shows 140,000 or so clones, with roughly 89% occurring only once. V shed 6 bases and J shed 7 bases, with 15 bases lying between them. Looked up from germline, CDR1 is SEHNR and CDR2 is FQNEAQ (reference sequence). The CDR3 length is 13 residues. The chain carries TRBV7-9 and TRBJ1-2, with D possibly being TRBD1 (5 bases). The origin of this receptor is a man between 25 and 39 years old in good health. Sequencing used blood. The DNA of the CDR3 is TGTGCCAGCAGGACAGCGGGTGGCGGTGGCTACACCTTC. Amino acid sequence: CASRTAGGGGYTF.